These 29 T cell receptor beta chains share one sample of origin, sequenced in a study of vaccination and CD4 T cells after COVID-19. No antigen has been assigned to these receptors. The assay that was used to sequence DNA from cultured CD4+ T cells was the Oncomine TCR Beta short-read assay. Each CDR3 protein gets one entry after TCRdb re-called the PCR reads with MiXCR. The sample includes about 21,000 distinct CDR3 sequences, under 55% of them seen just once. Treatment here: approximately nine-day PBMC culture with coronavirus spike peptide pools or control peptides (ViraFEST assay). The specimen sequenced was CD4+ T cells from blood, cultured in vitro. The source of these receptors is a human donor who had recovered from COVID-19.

The CDR3 DNA sequence: TGCAGTGCTAGTCGGGCGGTTGGAAACACCATATATTTT. Encoded protein: CSASRAVGNTIYF. J is TRBJ1-3 and V is TRBV20-1; the D is unclear. Germline V gives CDR1 DFQATT, CDR2 SNEGSKA (reference sequence). Trimming cost V 3 bases and J 3 bases, with 9 bases left between them. This CDR3 is built from 13 residues.

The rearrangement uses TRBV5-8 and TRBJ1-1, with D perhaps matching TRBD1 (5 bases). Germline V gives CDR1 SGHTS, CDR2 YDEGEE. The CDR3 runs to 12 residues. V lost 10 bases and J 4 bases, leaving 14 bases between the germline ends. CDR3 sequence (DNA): TGTGCCTCTCAGGGATGGGGCACTGAAGCTTTCTTT. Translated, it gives CASQGWGTEAFF.

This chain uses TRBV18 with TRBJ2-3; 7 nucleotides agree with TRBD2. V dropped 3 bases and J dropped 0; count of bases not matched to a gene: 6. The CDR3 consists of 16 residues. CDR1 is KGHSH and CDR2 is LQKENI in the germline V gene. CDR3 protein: CASSPYGLGSTDTQYF. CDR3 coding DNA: TGTGCCAGCTCACCTTATGGACTAGGGAGCACAGATACGCAGTATTTT.

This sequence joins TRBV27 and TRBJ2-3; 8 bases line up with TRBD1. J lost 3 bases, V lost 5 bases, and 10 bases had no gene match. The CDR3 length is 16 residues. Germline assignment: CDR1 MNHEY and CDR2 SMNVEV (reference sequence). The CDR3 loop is CASSADRGKWTDTQYF. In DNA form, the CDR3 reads TGTGCCAGCAGTGCCGACAGGGGAAAGTGGACAGATACGCAGTATTTT.

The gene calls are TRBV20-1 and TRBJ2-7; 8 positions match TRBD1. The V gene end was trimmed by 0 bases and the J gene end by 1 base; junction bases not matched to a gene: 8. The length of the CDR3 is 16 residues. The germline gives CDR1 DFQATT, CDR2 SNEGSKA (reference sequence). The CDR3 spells CSARDPATGDSYEQYF. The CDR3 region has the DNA TGCAGTGCTAGAGATCCTGCGACAGGGGATTCCTACGAGCAGTACTTC.

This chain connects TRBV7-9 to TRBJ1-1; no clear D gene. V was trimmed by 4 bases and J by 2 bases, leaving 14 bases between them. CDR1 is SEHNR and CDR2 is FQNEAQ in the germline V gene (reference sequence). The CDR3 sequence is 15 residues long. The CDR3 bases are TGTGCCAGCAGCTCTTCAGCTCTAGTAAACACTGAAGCTTTCTTT. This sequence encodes CASSSSALVNTEAFF.

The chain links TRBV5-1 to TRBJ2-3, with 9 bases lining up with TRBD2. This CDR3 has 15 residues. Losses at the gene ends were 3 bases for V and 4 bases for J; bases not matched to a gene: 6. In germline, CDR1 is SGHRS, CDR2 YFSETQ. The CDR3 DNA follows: TGCGCCAGCAGCTCCTTAGCGGGAGACTCAGATACGCAGTATTTT. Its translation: CASSSLAGDSDTQYF.

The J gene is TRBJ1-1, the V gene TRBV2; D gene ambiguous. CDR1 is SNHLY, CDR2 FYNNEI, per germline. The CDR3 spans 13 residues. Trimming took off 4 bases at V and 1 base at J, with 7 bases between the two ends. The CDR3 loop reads CASSVSGNTEAFF. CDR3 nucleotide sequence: TGTGCCAGCAGTGTATCAGGGAACACTGAAGCTTTCTTT.

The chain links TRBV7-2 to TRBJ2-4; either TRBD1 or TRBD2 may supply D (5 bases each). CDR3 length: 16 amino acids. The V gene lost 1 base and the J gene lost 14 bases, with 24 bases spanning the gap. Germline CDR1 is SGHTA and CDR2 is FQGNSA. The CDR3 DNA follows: TGTGCCAGCAGCTTAGATGTCGGGGCACGAGATTCCGCGGAGTACTTC. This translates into CASSLDVGARDSAEYF.

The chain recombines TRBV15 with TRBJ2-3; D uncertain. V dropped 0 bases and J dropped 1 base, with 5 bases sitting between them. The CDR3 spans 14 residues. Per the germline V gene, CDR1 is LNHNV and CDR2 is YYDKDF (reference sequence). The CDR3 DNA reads TGTGCCACCAGCAGAGATAGGGGCACAGATACGCAGTATTTT. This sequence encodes CATSRDRGTDTQYF.

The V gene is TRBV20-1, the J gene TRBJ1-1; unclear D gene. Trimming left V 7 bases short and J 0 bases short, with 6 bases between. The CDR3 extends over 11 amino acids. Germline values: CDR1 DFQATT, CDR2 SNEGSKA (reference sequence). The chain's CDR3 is CSVTMNTEAFF. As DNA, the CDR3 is TGCAGTGTTACGATGAACACTGAAGCTTTCTTT.

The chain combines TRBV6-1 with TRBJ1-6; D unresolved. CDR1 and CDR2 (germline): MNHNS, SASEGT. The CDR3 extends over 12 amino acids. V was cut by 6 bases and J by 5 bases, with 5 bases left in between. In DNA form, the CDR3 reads TGTGCCAGCAGGACACATAATTCACCCCTCCACTTT. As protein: CASRTHNSPLHF.

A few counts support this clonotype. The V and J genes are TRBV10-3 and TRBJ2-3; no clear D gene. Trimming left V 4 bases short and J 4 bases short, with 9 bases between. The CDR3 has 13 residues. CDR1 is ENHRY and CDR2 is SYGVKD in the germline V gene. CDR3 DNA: TGTGCCATCAGTGTTAGTCACCCAGATACGCAGTATTTT. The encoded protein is CAISVSHPDTQYF.

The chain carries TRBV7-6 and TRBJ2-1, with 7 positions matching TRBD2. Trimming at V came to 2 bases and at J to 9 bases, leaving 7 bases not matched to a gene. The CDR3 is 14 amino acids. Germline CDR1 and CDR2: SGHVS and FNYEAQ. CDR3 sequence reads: CASSLSSPSGEQFF. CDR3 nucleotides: TGTGCCAGCAGCTTATCCTCCCCTAGCGGTGAGCAGTTCTTC.

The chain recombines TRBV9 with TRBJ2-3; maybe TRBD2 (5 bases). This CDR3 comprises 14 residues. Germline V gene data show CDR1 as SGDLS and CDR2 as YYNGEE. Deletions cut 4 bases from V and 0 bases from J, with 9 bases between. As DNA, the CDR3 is TGTGCCAGCAGCACCCGACTAAGCACAGATACGCAGTATTTT. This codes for CASSTRLSTDTQYF. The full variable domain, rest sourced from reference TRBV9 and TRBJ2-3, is DSGVTQTPKHLITATGQRVTLRCSPRSGDLSVYWYQQSLDQGLQFLIQYYNGEERAKGNILERFSAQQFPDLHSELNLSSLELGDSALYFCASSTRLSTDTQYFGPGTRLTVL.

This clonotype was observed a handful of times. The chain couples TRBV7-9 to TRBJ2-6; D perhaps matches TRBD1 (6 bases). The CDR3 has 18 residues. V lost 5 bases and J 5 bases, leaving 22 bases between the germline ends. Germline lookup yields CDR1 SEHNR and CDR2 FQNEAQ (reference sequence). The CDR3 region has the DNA TGTGCCAGCAGCCCACGAGCAGGGGTCGGGGAACGGGCCAACGTCCTGACTTTC. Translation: CASSPRAGVGERANVLTF.

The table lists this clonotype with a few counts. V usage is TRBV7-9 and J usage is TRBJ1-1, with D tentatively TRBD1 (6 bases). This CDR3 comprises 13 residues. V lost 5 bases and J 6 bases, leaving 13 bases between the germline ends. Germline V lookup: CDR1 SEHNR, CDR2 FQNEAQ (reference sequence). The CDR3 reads CASSRQGFAEAFF. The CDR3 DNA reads TGTGCCAGCAGCAGGCAGGGGTTCGCTGAAGCTTTCTTT. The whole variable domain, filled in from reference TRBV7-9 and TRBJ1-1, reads DTGVSQNPRHKITKRGQNVTFRCDPISEHNRLYWYRQTLGQGPEFLTYFQNEAQLEKSRLLSDRFSAERPKGSFSTLEIQRTEQGDSAMYLCASSRQGFAEAFFGQGTRLTVV.

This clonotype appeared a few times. DNA for the CDR3: TGTGCCAGCAGTGGACAGGGGAAAGAGACCCAGTACTTC. This translates into CASSGQGKETQYF. This chain uses TRBV12-3 or TRBV12-4 with TRBJ2-5, with TRBD1 matching 9 bases. V was clipped by 5 bases and J by 3 bases; unmatched bases: 1. The length of the CDR3 is 13 residues.

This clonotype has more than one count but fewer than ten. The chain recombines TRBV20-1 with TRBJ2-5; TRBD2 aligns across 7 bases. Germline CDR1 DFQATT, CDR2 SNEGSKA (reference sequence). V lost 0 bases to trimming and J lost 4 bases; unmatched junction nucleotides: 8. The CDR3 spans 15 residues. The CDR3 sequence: CSARDRGPGGETQYF. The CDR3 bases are TGCAGTGCTAGAGATCGGGGCCCGGGGGGAGAGACCCAGTACTTC.

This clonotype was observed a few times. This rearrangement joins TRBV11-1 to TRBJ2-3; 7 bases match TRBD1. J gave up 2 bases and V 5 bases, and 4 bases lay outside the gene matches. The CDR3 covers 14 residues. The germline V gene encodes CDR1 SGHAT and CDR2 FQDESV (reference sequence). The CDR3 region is CASSPTGDTDTQYF. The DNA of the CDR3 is TGTGCCAGCAGCCCTACAGGGGACACAGATACGCAGTATTTT. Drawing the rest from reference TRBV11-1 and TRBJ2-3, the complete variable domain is EAEVAQSPRYKITEKSQAVAFWCDPISGHATLYWYRQILGQGPELLVQFQDESVVDDSQLPKDRFSAERLKGVDSTLKIQPAELGDSAMYLCASSPTGDTDTQYFGPGTRLTVL.

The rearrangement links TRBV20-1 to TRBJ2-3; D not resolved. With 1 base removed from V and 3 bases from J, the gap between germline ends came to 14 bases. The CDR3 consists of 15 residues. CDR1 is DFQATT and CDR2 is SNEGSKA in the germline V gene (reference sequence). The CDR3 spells CSARVGASSTDTQYF. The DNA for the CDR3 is TGCAGTGCTAGAGTAGGAGCTAGTTCAACAGATACGCAGTATTTT.

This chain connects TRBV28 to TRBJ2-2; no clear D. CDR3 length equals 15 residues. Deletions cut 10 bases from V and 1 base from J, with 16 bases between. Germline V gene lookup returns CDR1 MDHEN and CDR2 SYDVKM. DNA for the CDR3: TGTGCCACCTGCGTTAGGGAATTGAACACCGGGGAGCTGTTTTTT. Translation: CATCVRELNTGELFF.

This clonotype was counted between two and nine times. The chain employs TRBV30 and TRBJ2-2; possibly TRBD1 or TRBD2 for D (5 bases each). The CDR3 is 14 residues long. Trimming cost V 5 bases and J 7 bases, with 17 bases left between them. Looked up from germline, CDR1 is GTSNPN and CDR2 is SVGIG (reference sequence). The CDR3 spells CAWGGPQNGGELFF. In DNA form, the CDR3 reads TGTGCCTGGGGGGGACCCCAAAACGGCGGGGAGCTGTTTTTT.

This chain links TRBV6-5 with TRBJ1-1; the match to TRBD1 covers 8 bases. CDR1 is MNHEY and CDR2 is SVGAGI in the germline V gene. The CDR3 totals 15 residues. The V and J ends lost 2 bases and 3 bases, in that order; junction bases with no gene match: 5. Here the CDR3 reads CASSYATGGDTEAFF. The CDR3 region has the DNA TGTGCCAGCAGTTACGCCACAGGGGGTGACACTGAAGCTTTCTTT.

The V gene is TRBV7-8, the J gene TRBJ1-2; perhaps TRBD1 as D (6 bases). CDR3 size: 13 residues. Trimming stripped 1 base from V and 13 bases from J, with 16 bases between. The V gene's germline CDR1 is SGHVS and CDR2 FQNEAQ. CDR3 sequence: CASSLEGGRSPTF. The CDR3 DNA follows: TGTGCCAGCAGCTTAGAGGGGGGCCGCTCCCCCACCTTC.

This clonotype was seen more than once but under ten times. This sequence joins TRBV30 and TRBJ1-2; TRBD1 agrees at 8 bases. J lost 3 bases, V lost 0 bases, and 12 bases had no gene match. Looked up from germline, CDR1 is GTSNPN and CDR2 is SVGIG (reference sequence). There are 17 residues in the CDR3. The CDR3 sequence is CAWSVRQGAKEYYGYTF. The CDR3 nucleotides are TGTGCCTGGAGTGTACGCCAGGGGGCTAAAGAGTACTATGGCTACACCTTC.

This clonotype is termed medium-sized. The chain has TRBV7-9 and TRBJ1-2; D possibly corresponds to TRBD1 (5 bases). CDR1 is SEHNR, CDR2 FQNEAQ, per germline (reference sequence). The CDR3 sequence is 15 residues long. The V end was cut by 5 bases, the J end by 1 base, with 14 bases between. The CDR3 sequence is CASSRSGQGNYGYTF. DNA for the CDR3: TGTGCCAGCAGCCGATCGGGGCAGGGTAACTATGGCTACACCTTC. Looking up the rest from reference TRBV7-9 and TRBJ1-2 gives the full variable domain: DTGVSQNPRHKITKRGQNVTFRCDPISEHNRLYWYRQTLGQGPEFLTYFQNEAQLEKSRLLSDRFSAERPKGSFSTLEIQRTEQGDSAMYLCASSRSGQGNYGYTFGSGTRLTVV.

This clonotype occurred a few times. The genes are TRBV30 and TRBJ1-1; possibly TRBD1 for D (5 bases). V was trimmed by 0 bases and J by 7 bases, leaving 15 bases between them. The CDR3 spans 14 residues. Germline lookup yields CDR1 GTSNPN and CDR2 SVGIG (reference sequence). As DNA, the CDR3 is TGTGCCTGGAGTGTACAGTCAGCAAGGGGTGAAGCTTTCTTT. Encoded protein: CAWSVQSARGEAFF.

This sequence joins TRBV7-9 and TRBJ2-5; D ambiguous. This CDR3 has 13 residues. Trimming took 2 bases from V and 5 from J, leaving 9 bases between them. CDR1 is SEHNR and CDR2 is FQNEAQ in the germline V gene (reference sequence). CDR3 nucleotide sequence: TGTGCCAGCAGCTTATACAGTACGGAGACCCAGTACTTC. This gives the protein CASSLYSTETQYF.